This T cell receptor beta chain appears in the sequencing data of a study of beta chain features in type 1 diabetes (dated by TCRdb to the late 2010s). Notes on the research overall: Patients and healthy donors did not differ in mean age, gender distribution, total cell number or subset yield. A total of 100 million to 110 million sorted cells were examined across all samples, and a strong correlation was observed between cell number per subset and RNA yield. The study compared the TCRB repertoires of sorted circulating CD4+ T cell subsets in recently diagnosed type 1 diabetes patients with those in matched healthy donors. Whereas all 30 or so donors provided naive and central memory subsets, regulatory and stem cell-like memory subsets were isolated from just 8 patients and about eight healthy donors. Study-level results and caveats: Shorter templates might have been favored by PCR, but patient and control samples were amplified and corrected together, so both groups would have been affected equally by any skew. Because cDNA was sequenced instead of genomic DNA, activated cells with high expression could be over-represented, although the groups did not differ in activation or CD3 levels. HLA sub-analyses involved small numbers of individuals, so any influence of HLA type on TCRB rearrangement remained unresolved. In all four CD4+ subsets, TCRB CDR3 length was moderately but significantly shorter in type 1 diabetes patients. Naive, central memory and regulatory TCRB repertoires appeared to be more similar among patients than among healthy donors. At VDJ recombination sites, type 1 diabetes patients had fewer insertions and more deleted nucleotides, which implies abnormalities in thymic rearrangement.

Each donor gave one peripheral blood draw, averaging roughly 120 mL, which was collected into heparinised tubes. A BD FACSAria II and a panel including CD45RO, CCR7, CD25, CD127, CD95 and CD27 were used to sort naive, central memory, regulatory and stem cell-like memory CD4+ T cells. Every sorted population had a purity above 98%. PBMCs were separated immediately by Lymphoprep density gradient centrifugation and were stained directly, without being cultured. To minimize batch effects, samples were stained and sorted in pairs, one healthy donor with one patient per experiment. All of the isolated RNA was reverse transcribed with the High Capacity cDNA Reverse Transcription Kit, so expressed TCRB transcripts were sequenced. Deep immunoSEQ sequencing was performed on naive, central memory and regulatory T cell samples, with an average of around 3.5 million total reads per sample. Sorted cells were lysed in RLT buffer, and RNA was extracted using DNase-treated RNeasy Micro or Mini kits according to cell number. Each cell subset was processed separately to prevent cross-contamination, with patient and healthy donor samples processed together. The immunoSEQ multiplex PCR was used to amplify TCRB sequences from cDNA, yielding 87-bp fragments that span the CDR3 region. Sequencing of the amplicons was performed on the Illumina HiSeq platform. The published analysis was carried out like this. PCR bias was corrected computationally using synthetic template baselines, and reads within Hamming distance 2 were collapsed, with unmergeable singletons discarded. Reads were aligned against IMGT to assign V, D and J genes, CDR3 length and insertions or deletions at six rearrangement sites. Clonotype counts were normalized to sorted cell number within each subset before computing true diversity and Gini coefficients with the tcR R package. The overlap coefficient, calculated on TCRB nucleotide sequences, was used to quantify repertoire sharing. Out-of-frame TCRB sequences from naive cells were analyzed as a proxy for the pre-selection repertoire. In TCRdb, the immuneACCESS table is reduced to in-frame sequences with V and J assigned. These tables do not hold every clone; where another copy was compared, an unresolved V gene accounts for under half, and the others remain unexplained. V and J calls and clone size are copied from that table; D and trimming were computed from the DNA. The table for this sample lists about 930,000 clones; roughly 15% of them were counted only once. The biggest ten clones account for 0.023% of the sample.

CDR1 and CDR2 are drawn from the germline V gene: KGHSH, LQKENI. Including cysteine and phenylalanine, the CDR3 has 14 amino acids. CDR3 DNA is the only sequence kept; it has 42 bases, read in frame from the first base. This clone was seen a few times. Its antigen is currently not known. The junction differs from germline at one of its ends, possibly a read error. The TCR was taken from a woman aged 18-29 years in good health. The rearranged chain carries TRBV18 and TRBJ1-5, with 8 middle bases fitting TRBD1. The sequencing input was naive CD4+ T cells from blood. The intended sense of this specimen's cell subset or site label: true naive CD4+ T cells. The DNA sequence reads TGTGCCAGCGCACCGACAGGGGATGGACAGCCCCAGCATTTT. It codes for CASAPTGDGQPQHF. With the rest looked up from the reference TRBV18 and TRBJ1-5 genes rather than sequenced, the full variable domain is NAGVMQNPRHLVRRRGQEARLRCSPMKGHSHVYWYRQLPEEGLKFMVYLQKENIIDESGMPKERFSAEFPKEGPSILRIQQVVRGDSAAYFCASAPTGDGQPQHFGDGTRLSIL.